The 20 T cell receptor beta chains below come from one sample, sequenced in a study of identical twins (TCRdb year 2016). Library creation used 5' RACE. The sample was run on an Illumina HiSeq 2000. The public reads were reanalyzed by TCRdb: fastp trimming at Q25, MiXCR alignment, in-frame beta chains only. Each entry is one CDR3 protein sequence, shown with its most common DNA and genes. For this sample the table gives 250,000 or so distinct CDR3 sequences, of which 5.5% to 7% were detected only once. The ten largest make up approximately 3.6% of the sample. These data also featured in a second study, about yellow fever vaccine responses in identical twins.

The sample comprised memory (CD45RO+) T cells sorted from blood. The cell subset or site label, read with the paper, signifies: CD45RO+ enriched T cells. All receptors come from a woman aged 18 to 35 in good health.

This clonotype was detected only a few times. V and J are TRBV5-1 and TRBJ2-5; D is ambiguous. CDR1 and CDR2 (germline): SGHRS, YFSETQ. The CDR3 sequence is 14 residues long. The V gene lost 4 bases and the J gene lost 2 bases, with 12 bases spanning the gap. Written as DNA, the CDR3 is TGCGCCAGCAGCGCCAAGGGTCGGCAAGAGACCCAGTACTTC. This sequence encodes CASSAKGRQETQYF.

As for this clonotype: A read error is possible here, since a much larger clone lies one base away. The CDR3 DNA follows: TGTGCCATCAGTGAGTCGGACAGTCAAGAGACCCAGTACTTC. It specifies CAISESDSQETQYF. The chain is built from TRBV10-3 and TRBJ2-5; tentatively, D is TRBD1 (6 bases). Deletions cut 0 bases from V and 2 bases from J, with 7 bases between. CDR3 length: 14 residues. CDR1 is ENHRY and CDR2 is SYGVKD in the germline V gene.

This clonotype was picked up one time. J is TRBJ2-7 and V is TRBV15; 8 bases match TRBD2. Looked up from germline, CDR1 is LNHNV and CDR2 is YYDKDF (reference sequence). This CDR3 spans 16 amino acids. V lost 0 bases, J lost 0 bases, and 4 bases stayed unmatched. CDR3 DNA sequence: TGTGCCACCAGCAGAGATCTAGCGGGCCTCTCCTACGAGCAGTACTTC. Translation gives CATSRDLAGLSYEQYF.

This clonotype was recorded many times. The chain is built from TRBV5-1 and TRBJ2-1; TRBD1 is a possible D gene (5 bases). The CDR3 has 13 residues. Per the germline V gene, CDR1 is SGHRS and CDR2 is YFSETQ. Deletions cut 0 bases from V and 5 bases from J, with 6 bases between. The CDR3 sequence: CASSLGRDNEQFF. Here the CDR3 DNA reads TGCGCCAGCAGCTTGGGCAGGGACAATGAGCAGTTCTTC.

In this sample, this clonotype turned up a few times. This chain uses TRBV12-3 or TRBV12-4 with TRBJ2-7, with D possibly being TRBD1 or TRBD2 (5 bases each). The CDR3 length is 15 residues. Trimming pared 5 bases from V and 5 bases from J, leaving 19 bases between. The DNA for the CDR3 is TGTGCCAGCAGTCCCTCCGGGACGGCGGGCAACGAGCAGTACTTC. Its translation: CASSPSGTAGNEQYF.

This clonotype was seen a handful of times. V usage is TRBV29-1 and J usage is TRBJ1-6, with D possibly being TRBD1 (6 bases). Germline-derived CDR1 and CDR2 are SQVTM and ANQGSEA. Trimming took off 5 bases at V and 6 bases at J, with 17 bases between the two ends. This CDR3 has 15 amino acids. CDR3 sequence: CSVQESGGPNSPLHF. The CDR3 coding sequence is TGCAGCGTTCAGGAATCGGGGGGCCCTAATTCACCCCTCCACTTT.

This clonotype has just a few counts. V usage is TRBV15 and J usage is TRBJ2-3; 8 bases fit TRBD2. J lost 4 bases, V lost 2 bases, and 5 bases had no gene match. CDR1 and CDR2 from the germline V gene are LNHNV and YYDKDF (reference sequence). This CDR3 has 15 amino acids. The CDR3 coding sequence is TGTGCCACCAGCAGACACGGGGGGGCCCCAGATACGCAGTATTTT. Its protein product is CATSRHGGAPDTQYF.

The gene calls are TRBV27 and TRBJ1-2, with 7 bases matching TRBD1. The CDR3 sequence is 15 residues long. The germline gives CDR1 MNHEY, CDR2 SMNVEV (reference sequence). With V trimmed by 4 bases and J by 7 bases, 12 bases remained unmatched. DNA for the CDR3: TGTGCCAGCAGTTCCGTGGACAGGTCCCTAACTGGCTACACCTTC. This translates into CASSSVDRSLTGYTF.

J is TRBJ2-1 and V is TRBV11-2; 16 bases are shared with TRBD2. Germline loops: CDR1 SGHAT, CDR2 FQNNGV. After removal of 4 bases from V and 12 bases from J, the junction contained 24 bases not matched to a gene. The CDR3 loop spans 21 amino acids. CDR3 loop: CASSSKRDGTSGRAWRPWQFF. CDR3 bases: TGTGCCAGCAGCTCGAAACGGGACGGGACTAGCGGGAGGGCCTGGCGGCCGTGGCAGTTCTTC. Filled out from reference TRBV11-2 and TRBJ2-1, the complete variable domain reads EAGVAQSPRYKIIEKRQSVAFWCNPISGHATLYWYQQILGQGPKLLIQFQNNGVVDDSQLPKDRFSAERLKGVDSTLKIQPAKLEDSAVYLCASSSKRDGTSGRAWRPWQFFGPGTRLTVL.

This clonotype has only a few counts. This chain links TRBV11-2 with TRBJ2-7; D tentatively fits TRBD1 or TRBD2 (6 bases each). Germline assignment: CDR1 SGHAT and CDR2 FQNNGV. Trimming left V 0 bases short and J 4 bases short, with 13 bases between. The CDR3 has 15 residues. The CDR3 loop is CASSLDLRRGYEQYF. CDR3 DNA: TGTGCCAGCAGCTTAGATCTTAGGAGGGGGTACGAGCAGTACTTC.

The rearrangement uses TRBV6-1 and TRBJ1-5, with D possibly being TRBD1 (6 bases). Germline V CDR1 and CDR2: MNHNS, SASEGT. The CDR3 spans 12 residues. Trimming removed 8 bases from V and 9 bases from J, with 14 bases in between. CDR3 bases: TGTGCCAGCGGGGGCAGGGCGGCGCCCCAGCATTTT. This codes for CASGGRAAPQHF.

The chain is built from TRBV4-1 and TRBJ2-7, with 12 bases identical to TRBD2. This CDR3 spans 17 amino acids. Germline V gene sequence: CDR1 MGHRA, CDR2 YSYEKL. V shed 0 bases and J 2 bases; nucleotides not matched to a gene: 5. CDR3 coding DNA: TGCGCCAGCAGCCAAGAAGTGGCTAGCGGGAGGGCCTACGAGCAGTACTTC. Translation gives CASSQEVASGRAYEQYF.

Many counts were recorded for this clonotype. This chain uses TRBV12-3 or TRBV12-4 with TRBJ1-1; D remains unclear. CDR3 size: 13 residues. The V gene lost 6 bases and the J gene lost 5 bases, with 13 bases spanning the gap. This CDR3 reads CASSLFGDTEAFF. CDR3 nucleotides: TGTGCCAGCAGCCTCTTTGGGGATACTGAAGCTTTCTTT.

The V call is TRBV28, the J call TRBJ2-3; D might be TRBD1 (5 bases). CDR3 length: 15 residues. V lost 4 bases and J lost 1, with 12 bases in between. The germline V gene encodes CDR1 MDHEN and CDR2 SYDVKM. The CDR3 reads CASSSRVAGTDTQYF. The CDR3 region has the DNA TGTGCCAGCAGTTCCAGGGTAGCAGGCACAGATACGCAGTATTTT.

This clonotype was recorded at least ten times. The chain uses TRBV7-6 and TRBJ1-1; perhaps TRBD1 as D (5 bases). The CDR3 is 14 amino acids. Germline V gene sequence: CDR1 SGHVS, CDR2 FNYEAQ. V lost 0 bases and J lost 1, with 6 bases in between. The DNA of the CDR3 is TGTGCCAGCAGCTTAGCGGGGGGGAACACTGAAGCTTTCTTT. It yields the protein CASSLAGGNTEAFF.

This chain connects TRBV3-1 to TRBJ2-2; D unclear. The V gene lost 4 bases and the J gene lost 4 bases, with 13 bases spanning the gap. Germline CDR1 is LGHDT and CDR2 is YNNKEL (reference sequence). The CDR3 runs to 15 residues. This CDR3 reads CASSRSNSGTGELFF. In DNA, the CDR3 is TGTGCCAGCAGCCGCAGTAACTCGGGCACCGGGGAGCTGTTTTTT. Drawing the rest from reference TRBV3-1 and TRBJ2-2, the complete variable domain is DTAVSQTPKYLVTQMGNDKSIKCEQNLGHDTMYWYKQDSKKFLKIMFSYNNKELIINETVPNRFSPKSPDKAHLNLHINSLELGDSAVYFCASSRSNSGTGELFFGEGSRLTVL.

This clonotype was counted between two and nine times. The chain is built from TRBV28 and TRBJ2-4; D might be TRBD2 (6 bases). V was pared by 0 bases and J by 2 bases, with 11 bases between. Germline CDR1 reads MDHEN; CDR2 reads SYDVKM. CDR3 size: 16 residues. CDR3 sequence: CASSLWEGGSKNIQYF. The CDR3, as DNA: TGTGCCAGCAGTTTATGGGAGGGTGGGTCCAAAAACATTCAGTACTTC.

This clonotype was seen more than once but under ten times. V is TRBV4-1 and J is TRBJ2-5; 11 bases are a match to TRBD2. Germline CDR1 reads MGHRA; CDR2 reads YSYEKL. The CDR3 runs 17 residues. Trimming at V came to 1 base and at J to 4 bases, leaving 8 bases not matched to a gene. In nucleotides, the CDR3 is TGCGCCAGCAGCCAAGCCTTAGCGGGGGGGCCGGGAGAGACCCAGTACTTC. Amino acids: CASSQALAGGPGETQYF.

This clonotype has just one count. CDR3: CASSLGGWGETQYF. DNA for the CDR3: TGTGCCAGCAGTTTGGGGGGCTGGGGGGAGACCCAGTACTTC. This chain connects TRBV28 to TRBJ2-5; the D gene could be TRBD1 or TRBD2 (6 bases each). The V and J ends lost 3 bases and 5 bases respectively, with 13 bases between them. Germline loops: CDR1 MDHEN, CDR2 SYDVKM. This CDR3 comprises 14 residues.

CDR3 in DNA: TGCAGCGCTAAAGCGGGAGTGGAAAAAAATGAGCAGTTCTTC. It yields the protein CSAKAGVEKNEQFF. V and J are TRBV29-1 and TRBJ2-1, with 8 bases aligning to TRBD2. V lost 7 bases and J lost 7; bases outside the gene matches: 12. This CDR3 contains 14 residues. Germline V CDR1 and CDR2: SQVTM, ANQGSEA.